A single sample is the source of the 14 T cell receptor beta chains below, sequenced in a study of blood T cell repertoires in COVID-19. The repertoire was sequenced with immunoSEQ multiplex PCR; TCRdb's copy has only in-frame clones and lacks some. The table lists 150,000 or so clones, roughly 88% of them singletons. The specimen was PBMCs or T cells enriched from blood (not recorded which). Receptors were obtained from a man aged 45 to 65 who had recovered from COVID-19.

V gene TRBV28 combines with J gene TRBJ1-2, with D tentatively TRBD1 (6 bases). Germline V CDR1 and CDR2: MDHEN, SYDVKM. This CDR3 contains 14 residues. The V and J ends lost 8 bases and 3 bases respectively, with 16 bases between them. The CDR3 reads CASGFTGRDYGYTF. CDR3 nucleotide sequence: TGTGCCAGCGGATTCACAGGGAGAGACTATGGCTACACCTTC.

This clone was recorded a few times. This rearrangement joins TRBV9 to TRBJ2-7; D might be TRBD2 (7 bases). Trimming pared 0 bases from V and 5 bases from J, leaving 12 bases between. The CDR3 is 14 residues long. The germline V gene has CDR1 SGDLS and CDR2 YYNGEE. The chain's CDR3 is CASSVEQGGHEQYF. CDR3 in DNA: TGTGCCAGCAGCGTAGAACAGGGAGGGCACGAGCAGTACTTC.

The CDR3 here is CASRSKIGGANYGYTF. In nucleotides, the CDR3 is TGTGCCAGCAGATCAAAAATCGGGGGAGCTAACTATGGCTACACCTTC. The V and J genes are TRBV5-5 and TRBJ1-2, with a possible D match to TRBD1 (5 bases). The CDR3 runs 16 residues. The V gene's germline CDR1 is SGHKS and CDR2 YYEKEE (reference sequence). V lost 5 bases and J 0 bases, leaving 17 bases between the germline ends.

V usage is TRBV24-1 and J usage is TRBJ1-1; 7 bases align to TRBD1. With 1 base clipped from V and 5 bases from J, the junction kept 9 bases outside the gene matches. CDR1 is KGHDR and CDR2 is SFDVKD in the germline V gene. The CDR3 runs to 16 residues. This CDR3 reads CATSDLSQGGITEAFF. CDR3 nucleotides: TGTGCCACCAGTGATTTATCCCAGGGGGGAATAACTGAAGCTTTCTTT.

The V gene is TRBV2, the J gene TRBJ2-1; 9 bases fit TRBD1. This CDR3 region has 14 residues. J was trimmed by 9 bases and V by 6 bases; bases with no gene match: 9. Germline V gene data show CDR1 as SNHLY and CDR2 as FYNNEI. The CDR3 nucleotides are TGTGCCAGCAGCGGGAGGACAGGGGTTGCTGAGCAGTTCTTC. Translating gives CASSGRTGVAEQFF. The whole variable domain, filled in from reference TRBV2 and TRBJ2-1, reads EPEVTQTPSHQVTQMGQEVILRCVPISNHLYFYWYRQILGQKVEFLVSFYNNEISEKSEIFDDQFSVERPDGSNFTLKIRSTKLEDSAMYFCASSGRTGVAEQFFGPGTRLTVL.

This clone was seen more than once but under ten times. The rearrangement joins TRBV3-1 (or the pseudogene TRBV3-2) to TRBJ2-1, with D possibly TRBD1 on 5 matching bases. The germline V and J ends were trimmed by 3 bases and 12 bases, with 12 bases remaining between them. Germline CDR1 reads LGHDT; CDR2 reads YNNKEL (reference sequence). The CDR3 extends over 12 amino acids. CDR3 DNA sequence: TGTGCCAGCAGCCAGAGAAAGGGGCGGCAGTTCTTC. It codes for CASSQRKGRQFF.

This chain joins TRBV6-6 and TRBJ2-1; 7 bases match TRBD1. V lost 0 bases to trimming and J lost 7 bases; unmatched junction nucleotides: 3. Germline V gene lookup returns CDR1 MNHNY and CDR2 SVGAGI (reference sequence). CDR3 length equals 14 residues. Here the CDR3 DNA reads TGTGCCAGCAGTTACTCGGACAGGAGGAATGAGCAGTTCTTC. Translating it yields CASSYSDRRNEQFF.

This clone has only one observation. This chain joins TRBV4-2 and TRBJ2-7; D may be TRBD1 (5 bases). The ends were cut back, 0 bases at V and 2 bases at J, with 11 bases in the middle. CDR1 and CDR2 (germline): LGHNA, YNFKEQ. The CDR3 extends over 15 amino acids. The CDR3 sequence: CASSQDQGSPYEQYF. The CDR3 DNA reads as TGTGCCAGCAGCCAAGACCAGGGCAGCCCCTACGAGCAGTACTTC.

The chain employs TRBV11-3 and TRBJ1-5, with TRBD1 identical over 7 bases. Germline V CDR1 and CDR2: SGHNT, YENEEA. The CDR3 consists of 15 residues. Trimming took 2 bases from V and 3 from J; bases not matched to a gene: 4. The CDR3, as DNA: TGTGCCAGCAGCTTACGAGACAGGGACAATCAGCCCCAGCATTTT. It codes for CASSLRDRDNQPQHF.

V is TRBV5-5 and J is TRBJ1-2; maybe TRBD1 (6 bases). Per germline, CDR1 SGHKS and CDR2 YYEKEE (reference sequence). With 4 bases removed from V and 2 bases from J, the gap between germline ends came to 15 bases. The CDR3 is 15 residues long. The CDR3 loop reads CASSPGHRENYGYTF. The CDR3 bases are TGTGCCAGCAGCCCAGGACACAGGGAAAACTATGGCTACACCTTC.

J is TRBJ1-2 and V is TRBV3-1 (or the pseudogene TRBV3-2), with 9 bases lining up with TRBD1. The J segment lost 7 bases and the V segment lost 1 base, leaving 16 bases of the junction unmatched. Germline CDR1 LGHDT, CDR2 YNNKEL (reference sequence). CDR3 length: 18 amino acids. The chain's CDR3 is CASSQGEMTGGLAAGYTF. In DNA, the CDR3 is TGTGCCAGCAGCCAAGGAGAGATGACAGGGGGTCTAGCTGCTGGCTACACCTTC.

In its sample, this clone was seen a few times. The rearrangement uses TRBV3-1 (or the pseudogene TRBV3-2) and TRBJ2-3, with TRBD2 matching over 7 bases. Germline V gives CDR1 LGHDT, CDR2 YNNKEL (reference sequence). J gave up 4 bases and V 3 bases, and 4 bases lay outside the gene matches. This CDR3 is 14 amino acids long. The CDR3 DNA reads TGTGCCAGCAGCCACATCCTAGCGGCAGATACGCAGTATTTT. Translated: CASSHILAADTQYF.

The chain uses TRBV5-8 and TRBJ2-1, with 11 bases that match TRBD2. Germline CDR1 is SGHTS and CDR2 is YDEGEE. With 0 bases clipped from V and 10 bases from J, the junction kept 6 bases outside the gene matches. The CDR3 is 15 amino acids. Here the CDR3 reads CASSLDSGGAYEQFF. CDR3 DNA sequence: TGTGCCAGCAGCTTGGATAGCGGGGGGGCCTACGAGCAGTTCTTC.

This clone came up a few times. This chain links TRBV6-4 with TRBJ1-6; 8 nucleotides agree with TRBD1. V lost 6 bases, J lost 4 bases, and 5 bases stayed unmatched. CDR1 and CDR2 (germline): MRHNA, SNTAGT. This CDR3 has 15 amino acids. The CDR3 reads CASSSGQAYNSPLHF. DNA for the CDR3: TGTGCCAGCAGCTCGGGACAGGCTTATAATTCACCCCTCCACTTT.